The 11 T cell receptor beta chains below all came from one sample that was sequenced in a study of blood T cell repertoires in COVID-19 (dated by TCRdb to about 2020). Library prep was done by the immunoSEQ multiplex PCR assay. This immuneACCESS table, as held by TCRdb, lists in-frame sequences with V and J called but not all clones. Of the missing ones, under half trace to an unresolved V gene in checked studies; the others have no known cause. The sample contains a few hundred thousand clones, roughly 90% of them found a single time. Under 8% of the sample goes to the ten largest clones. The sample taken for sequencing was peripheral blood. Receptor source: a man aged 18 to 29 who had recovered from COVID-19.

The J gene is TRBJ1-1, the V gene TRBV7-9, with D hard to call. V gave up 7 bases and J gave up 3 bases, with 9 bases separating them. Germline V gives CDR1 SEHNR, CDR2 FQNEAQ (reference sequence). CDR3 size: 12 residues. CDR3 loop: CASKQADTEAFF. CDR3 DNA sequence: TGTGCCAGCAAACAAGCGGACACTGAAGCTTTCTTT.

The chain has TRBV25-1 and TRBJ1-1; the D is unclear. Trimming stripped 8 bases from V and 5 bases from J, with 15 bases between. This CDR3 contains 13 residues. CDR1 is MGHDK and CDR2 is SYGVNS in the germline V gene. The DNA of the CDR3 is TGTGCCAGCGGCGGGTCCCTAGGGACTGAAGCTTTCTTT. Amino acid sequence: CASGGSLGTEAFF. The full variable domain, in which reference TRBV25-1 and TRBJ1-1 provide the parts outside the CDR3, is EADIYQTPRYLVIGTGKKITLECSQTMGHDKMYWYQQDPGMELHLIHYSYGVNSTEKGDLSSESTVSRIRTEHFPLTLESARPSHTSQYLCASGGSLGTEAFFGQGTRLTVV.

This clone was found once. The chain links TRBV23-1 to TRBJ2-7; D is undetermined. TRBV23-1 is assigned to the ORF class and has an uncertain function. This CDR3 is 13 amino acids long. The ends were cut back, 5 bases at V and 6 bases at J, with 14 bases in the middle. CDR3 DNA: TGCGCCAGCAGTTTTCACGCGGCGTCCGAGCAGTACTTC. Its protein is CASSFHAASEQYF.

J is TRBJ1-1 and V is TRBV6-2 or TRBV6-3; D is possibly TRBD1 (6 bases). V dropped 1 base and J dropped 2 bases, with 17 bases sitting between them. CDR3 length: 17 amino acids. Germline V gene data show CDR1 as MNHEY and CDR2 as SVGEGT. DNA for the CDR3: TGTGCCAGCAGTTACTTCGTTGATCGGACAGCCAACACTGAAGCTTTCTTT. Translating gives CASSYFVDRTANTEAFF.

V and J are TRBV5-4 and TRBJ1-2; 10 bases are shared with TRBD1. Looked up from germline, CDR1 is SGHNT and CDR2 is YYREEE (reference sequence). Trimming cost V 3 bases and J 2 bases; bases outside gene matches: 4. The CDR3 runs 15 residues. CDR3 loop: CASSSAGQGNYGYTF. The CDR3 nucleotides are TGTGCCAGCAGCTCCGCGGGACAGGGGAACTATGGCTACACCTTC.

This chain joins TRBV6-1 and TRBJ1-3, with D unresolved. The CDR3 contains 15 residues. V was shortened by 2 bases and J by 1 base, with 9 bases between the two germline ends. The germline gives CDR1 MNHNS, CDR2 SASEGT. The DNA for the CDR3 is TGTGCCAGCAGTGAATTGGCTTTATCTGGAAACACCATATATTTT. This translates into CASSELALSGNTIYF.

This clone occurred once. This chain links TRBV27 with TRBJ2-5, with D possibly matching TRBD2 (6 bases). The CDR3 length is 15 residues. The V gene's germline CDR1 is MNHEY and CDR2 SMNVEV (reference sequence). V shed 3 bases and J shed 4 bases, with 15 bases lying between them. The CDR3, as DNA: TGTGCCAGCAGTTTGAATCAGGGACTTGGAGAGACCCAGTACTTC. Its protein product is CASSLNQGLGETQYF.

The rearrangement uses TRBV21-1 and TRBJ1-1. TRBV21-1 constitutes a pseudogene. The CDR3 sequence is 17 residues long. DNA of the CDR3: TGTGCCAGGCTCGAGGGAAGCAAGCGCCAGGAGCGGACTGAAGCTTTCTTT. This gives the protein CARLEGSKRQERTEAFF.

V and J are TRBV11-1 and TRBJ1-1; D unclear. CDR1 and CDR2 (germline): SGHAT, FQDESV (reference sequence). The CDR3 sequence is 15 residues long. V lost 0 bases and J lost 5, with 13 bases in between. CDR3 sequence (DNA): TGTGCCAGCAGCTTAGCAAACCCCGGTGAAACTGAAGCTTTCTTT. Amino acids: CASSLANPGETEAFF.

This clone occurred once. The chain joins TRBV5-4 to TRBJ2-5; TRBD2 might be the D (6 bases). V lost 2 bases and J 1 base, leaving 15 bases between the germline ends. The CDR3 covers 16 residues. Germline V lookup: CDR1 SGHNT, CDR2 YYREEE (reference sequence). The CDR3 spells CASSLGGDSIQETQYF. The CDR3 DNA sequence: TGTGCCAGCAGCTTAGGAGGGGACTCTATCCAAGAGACCCAGTACTTC.

This chain connects TRBV5-1 to TRBJ1-1; D gene uncertain. This CDR3 is built from 14 residues. V lost 4 bases to trimming and J lost 6 bases, with 16 bases between them. CDR1 and CDR2 from the germline V gene are SGHRS and YFSETQ. The CDR3 DNA sequence: TGCGCCAGCAGCCGGGAGGGAATTCAGGCTGAAGCTTTCTTT. This translates into CASSREGIQAEAFF.